These 21 T cell receptor beta chains originate from one sample sequenced in a study of T cell clones after liver transplantation. The assay was immunoSEQ multiplex PCR, and TCRdb's table has in-frame clones only and misses some. Of 65,000 to 80,000 clones listed, less than 90% are singletons. The material sequenced was CD4+ T cells from blood, taken at the 22-month timepoint. The receptors here all came from a human patient who received a liver transplant. Some T cells here may be from the graft donor.

This clone was counted a few times. The chain carries TRBV4-3 and TRBJ2-7; 7 nucleotides line up with TRBD1. The V segment lost 3 bases and the J segment 3 bases; nucleotides outside the gene matches: 5. CDR3 length equals 14 residues. CDR1 is LGHNA and CDR2 is YSLEER in the germline V gene. CDR3 residues: CASSHETGSYEQYF. CDR3 sequence (DNA): TGCGCCAGCAGCCATGAGACAGGGAGCTACGAGCAGTACTTC.

The V and J genes are TRBV4-2 and TRBJ2-1, with D maybe TRBD1 (6 bases). V gave up 0 bases and J gave up 5 bases, with 8 bases separating them. This CDR3 comprises 14 residues. The germline V gene encodes CDR1 LGHNA and CDR2 YNFKEQ. This chain's CDR3 is CASSQDRGHNEQFF. The CDR3, as DNA: TGTGCCAGCAGCCAAGACAGGGGCCACAATGAGCAGTTCTTC.

CDR3 amino acids: CASSPRGGPYQETQYF. Here the CDR3 DNA reads TGTGCCAGCTCACCACGGGGGGGCCCGTACCAAGAGACCCAGTACTTC. The rearrangement links TRBV18 to TRBJ2-5; D might be TRBD2 (7 bases). CDR1 is KGHSH and CDR2 is LQKENI in the germline V gene. Trimming pared 1 base from V and 0 bases from J, leaving 12 bases between. There are 16 residues in the CDR3.

V and J are TRBV28 and TRBJ2-1; no clear D gene. Germline-derived CDR1 and CDR2 are MDHEN and SYDVKM. This CDR3 is built from 14 residues. With 6 bases removed from V and 6 bases from J, the gap between germline ends came to 15 bases. Written as DNA, the CDR3 is TGTGCCAGCAGAGGCCGGCGGTGGGGCAATGAGCAGTTCTTC. It encodes CASRGRRWGNEQFF.

By proportion, this clone is medium-sized (0.01 to 0.1%). The chain couples TRBV21-1 to TRBJ1-2. TRBV21-1 is labeled a pseudogene. The CDR3 extends over 14 amino acids. The CDR3 region is CASSNGEENYGYTF. The DNA for the CDR3 is TGTGCCAGCAGCAATGGGGAAGAGAACTATGGCTACACCTTC.

The CDR3 sequence is CAWSRQGNSPLHF. The CDR3, as DNA: TGTGCCTGGAGCCGACAAGGGAATTCACCCCTCCACTTT. The chain joins TRBV30 to TRBJ1-6; no clear D. The germline V gene encodes CDR1 GTSNPN and CDR2 SVGIG (reference sequence). The ends were cut back, 3 bases at V and 7 bases at J, with 10 bases in the middle. CDR3 size: 13 residues.

This clone was detected only a few times. The chain is built from TRBV2 and TRBJ2-1; D may be TRBD2 (5 bases). Trimming took 5 bases from V and 8 from J, leaving 16 bases between them. CDR3 size: 14 residues. The germline CDR1 and CDR2 sequences are SNHLY and FYNNEI. CDR3 sequence reads: CASSIGGLVDEQFF. CDR3 nucleotide sequence: TGTGCCAGCAGTATCGGAGGTCTCGTCGATGAGCAGTTCTTC.

This clone was found a few times. DNA for the CDR3: TGTGCCAGCTCACCCCCCGGGACAGGGGGCGCCTACCACGAGCAGTACTTC. This translates into CASSPPGTGGAYHEQYF. J is TRBJ2-7 and V is TRBV18; 12 bases map to TRBD1. The CDR3 length is 17 residues. V lost 3 bases and J lost 5; bases outside the gene matches: 11. Germline values: CDR1 KGHSH, CDR2 LQKENI.

This chain connects TRBV5-1 to TRBJ1-5; D gene ambiguous. Germline-derived CDR1 and CDR2 are SGHRS and YFSETQ. The V end lost 0 bases, the J end lost 3 bases, and 10 bases lay between the germline ends. The CDR3 totals 15 residues. The CDR3 nucleotides are TGCGCCAGCAGCTTGGACGGGGTTAACAATCAGCCCCAGCATTTT. As protein: CASSLDGVNNQPQHF.

The V call is TRBV12-5, the J call TRBJ2-2; the D gene is possibly TRBD2 (5 bases). Between the trimmed V and J ends, which lost 6 bases and 5 bases, there was a span of 13 bases. The CDR3 is made up of 14 amino acids. Germline V gene data show CDR1 as LGHNT and CDR2 as FRNRAP. The chain's CDR3 is CASGQLGGTGELFF. Written as DNA, the CDR3 is TGTGCTAGTGGCCAACTCGGAGGAACCGGGGAGCTGTTTTTT.

The chain combines TRBV11-2 with TRBJ2-7; D is uncertain. V gave up 3 bases and J gave up 2 bases, with 8 bases separating them. CDR1 SGHAT and CDR2 FQNNGV come from the germline V gene. The CDR3 spans 13 residues. The CDR3 coding sequence is TGTGCCAGCAGCTTGGCGCGTACCTACGAGCAGTACTTC. It translates to CASSLARTYEQYF.

The genes are TRBV9 and TRBJ1-2, with 9 bases that match TRBD1. This CDR3 region has 13 residues. The V segment lost 4 bases and the J segment 8 bases; nucleotides outside the gene matches: 6. Per germline, CDR1 SGDLS and CDR2 YYNGEE. The CDR3 bases are TGTGCCAGCAGCCCCACAGGGGGCTGGGGCTACACCTTC. Residues: CASSPTGGWGYTF.

This chain joins TRBV9 and TRBJ1-5; no firm D call. The CDR3 is made up of 15 amino acids. The V gene's germline CDR1 is SGDLS and CDR2 YYNGEE. The V end was cut by 1 base, the J end by 1 base, with 9 bases between. CDR3 DNA sequence: TGTGCCAGCAGCGTACGGCACAACAGCAATCAGCCCCAGCATTTT. Its translation: CASSVRHNSNQPQHF.

The count of this clone is one. The chain employs TRBV5-1 and TRBJ2-7, with 7 positions matching TRBD1. Germline loops: CDR1 SGHRS, CDR2 YFSETQ. Trimming at V came to 0 bases and at J to 5 bases, leaving 2 bases not matched to a gene. The CDR3 sequence is 13 residues long. The CDR3: CASSLGGGDEQYF. CDR3 DNA sequence: TGCGCCAGCAGCTTGGGAGGGGGCGACGAGCAGTACTTC.

CDR3 amino acids: CASSTDRVNEQFF. CDR3 in DNA: TGTGCCAGCAGCACCGACAGGGTCAATGAGCAGTTCTTC. The rearrangement uses TRBV7-6 and TRBJ2-1; 7 positions match TRBD1. The CDR3 has 13 residues. Germline CDR1 SGHVS, CDR2 FNYEAQ. With V trimmed by 5 bases and J by 6 bases, 4 bases remained unmatched. Full variable domain (remainder filled in from reference TRBV7-6 and TRBJ2-1): GAGVSQSPRYKVTKRGQDVALRCDPISGHVSLYWYRQALGQGPEFLTYFNYEAQQDKSGLPNDRFSAERPEGSISTLTIQRTEQRDSAMYRCASSTDRVNEQFFGPGTRLTVL.

The rearrangement uses TRBV27 and TRBJ2-1; possibly TRBD2 for D (5 bases). Trimming pared 5 bases from V and 7 bases from J, leaving 15 bases between. Germline CDR1 and CDR2: MNHEY and SMNVEV (reference sequence). The CDR3 spans 14 residues. The CDR3, as DNA: TGTGCCAGCAGTACAGAAGCGGCGCGGAATGAGCAGTTCTTC. Residues: CASSTEAARNEQFF.

The genes are TRBV14 and TRBJ2-3; TRBD2 matches at 7 bases. Germline loops: CDR1 SGHDN, CDR2 FVKESK. With 4 bases clipped from V and 8 bases from J, the junction kept 12 bases outside the gene matches. This CDR3 comprises 15 residues. The CDR3, as DNA: TGTGCCAGCAGCCGGGGGAGGGCTGCGAAGGGTACGCAGTATTTT. Translating gives CASSRGRAAKGTQYF.

The J gene is TRBJ1-5, the V gene TRBV4-2; D not certain. The germline V gene has CDR1 LGHNA and CDR2 YNFKEQ. This CDR3 is built from 15 residues. V was shortened by 6 bases and J by 0 bases, with 12 bases between the two germline ends. The CDR3 sequence is CASRPVPYSNQPQHF. The CDR3, as DNA: TGTGCCAGCAGGCCAGTCCCTTATAGCAATCAGCCCCAGCATTTT.

The V and J genes are TRBV10-3 and TRBJ1-4; TRBD1 is a possible D gene (6 bases). The germline gives CDR1 ENHRY, CDR2 SYGVKD. Trimming stripped 10 bases from V and 8 bases from J, with 17 bases between. This CDR3 has 13 residues. Written as DNA, the CDR3 is TGTGCCACGGGGGGCGGGAGAGAAGAAAAACTGTTTTTT. The encoded protein is CATGGGREEKLFF.

A note on this clone: The junction does not match germline at one end; this may be a read error. The chain employs TRBV29-1 and TRBJ2-2, with TRBD2 matching 8 bases. This CDR3 has 14 residues. CDR1 and CDR2 from the germline V gene are SQVTM and ANQGSEA. The CDR3, as DNA: TGTTGTGGTCGGCTAGCGGGCGAAGCCGGGGAGCTGTTTTTT. Its translation is CCGRLAGEAGELFF.

This rearrangement joins TRBV27 to TRBJ2-2; D is uncertain. V gave up 6 bases and J gave up 6 bases, with 14 bases separating them. The CDR3 is 14 residues long. Germline lookup yields CDR1 MNHEY and CDR2 SMNVEV (reference sequence). CDR3 in amino acids: CASRSLPVSGELFF. In DNA, the CDR3 is TGTGCCAGCAGAAGTTTACCTGTATCCGGGGAGCTGTTTTTT.